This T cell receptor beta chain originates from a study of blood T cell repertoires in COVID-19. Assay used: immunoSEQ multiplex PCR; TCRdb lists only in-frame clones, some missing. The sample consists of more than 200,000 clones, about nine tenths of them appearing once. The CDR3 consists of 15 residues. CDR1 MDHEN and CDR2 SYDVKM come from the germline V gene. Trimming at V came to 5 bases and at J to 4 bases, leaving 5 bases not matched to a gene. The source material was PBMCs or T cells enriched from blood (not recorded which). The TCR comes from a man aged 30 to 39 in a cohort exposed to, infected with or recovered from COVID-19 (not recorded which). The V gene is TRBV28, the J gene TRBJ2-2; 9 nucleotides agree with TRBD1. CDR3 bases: TGTGCCAGCAGTGCGGGGACAGGGACCACCGGGGAGCTGTTTTTT. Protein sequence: CASSAGTGTTGELFF.